This TCR beta chain was documented in a study of spatial heterogeneity in lung cancer (dated by TCRdb to 2018 to 2020). In terms of the full investigation: Beta-chain transcripts were consistently detected in greater numbers than alpha-chain transcripts, which likely reflected higher beta-chain transcript abundance. TCR repertoire features were related to nonsynonymous mutation counts determined by whole-exome sequencing of tumor tissue. At surgery, some 220 tumor regions, some 61 matched nontumor lung samples and fewer than 60 PBMC samples were TCR-sequenced for both alpha and beta chains. The study quantitatively compared TCR alpha and beta repertoires across multiple tumor regions, matched nontumor lung and blood in non-small cell lung cancer. In the raw uncorrected reads, each unique combination of TCR and UMI appeared on average more than ten times. TCR transcript counts in tumor regions correlated strongly with a T cell transcriptional module score from matched bulk RNA-seq.

The library was built by means of 5' RACE. For sequencing, a NextSeq 500 was employed. To allow correction of PCR and sequencing errors, the TCR library protocol tagged every TCR cDNA molecule with a unique molecular identifier. In the paper's pipeline: Decombinator tools were used for TCR identification, UMI-based error correction and CDR3 extraction. Expanded TCRs were defined as those above a frequency of 2 per 1,000, corresponding to the top 1% of the tumor frequency distribution. Expanded tumor TCRs were classed as regional if statistically deemed absent (corrected P<0.05) from at least one tumor region, otherwise ubiquitous. Rényi diversity was computed with the R vegan package after subsampling each repertoire 100 times to 5,000 TCRs. CDR3 similarity networks were constructed using string-kernel similarity of amino acid triplets, with links drawn between CDR3s whose pairwise similarity was above 0.82. TCRdb reworked the public reads: Q25 trimming with fastp, MiXCR clone assembly, productive beta chains retained. Each CDR3 protein appears once, grouped with its most common genes and DNA. The V and J calls, along with clone size, are taken from TCRdb and not from the paper's own processing. Across this sample there are 7,500 to 9,500 distinct CDR3 sequences, with around 5% seen only once. The ten largest clones represent roughly 14% of the sample.

CDR3 length: 15 amino acids, cysteine to phenylalanine. The only DNA kept is the CDR3, 45 bases in frame from the first base. At the junction V is shortened by 3 bases and J by 1 base, with 12 bases in between. The sample holds many counts of this clonotype. Which antigen it targets is not known. Per-base qualities were not stored, and no clone one base away is much larger. General conclusions and limits of the study: Counts of ubiquitous and regional expanded TCRs correlated with counts of ubiquitous and regional nonsynonymous mutations, respectively. Additional single-cell paired TCR alpha and beta sequencing was considered necessary to confirm, at a functional level, the hypothesis that regional TCRs recognize regional mutations. TCR-seq coverage of tumor T cells was estimated to be only approximately 7% for alpha chains and roughly 14% for beta chains. The tumor nonsynonymous mutation count correlated with the number of expanded alpha and beta TCRs within the tumor.

The sample's time point, from its label and the paper: sample taken at primary tumor resection. Donors were 72 patients with early-stage, untreated non-small cell lung cancer from the lung TRACERx cohort. TCR sequencing used whole RNA extracted from tumor and nontumor lung tissue, or from cryopreserved PBMC samples, without cell sorting. A patient was chosen for TCR sequencing only when enough RNA was available from at least two tumor regions. A lung pathologist reviewed the tumor and adjacent nontumor lung specimens before the specimens were selected. Here the sequenced sample was lung tumor tissue, taken at surgery. This receptor was identified in a female donor with early-stage non-small cell lung cancer. This sequence uses TRBV12-3 or TRBV12-4 and TRBJ1-1; the D region possibly corresponds to TRBD1 (5 bases align). DNA sequence: TGTGCCAGCAGTTTCGGGGGGGTGACGAACACTGAAGCTTTCTTT. Its coded protein is CASSFGGVTNTEAFF.